These 5 T cell receptor beta chains were sequenced from one sample in a study of blood T cell repertoires in COVID-19 (dated by TCRdb to the early 2020s). Libraries were constructed by the immunoSEQ multiplex PCR assay. The table was pulled from immuneACCESS by TCRdb, which kept in-frame rearrangements only. Such tables lose some clones; where checked, under half of the loss comes from unresolved V genes, and the rest has no known cause. The sample table records some 300,000 clones; just under 90% of these occur just once. Of the sample, 6.3% falls within the top ten clones. The specimen sequenced was peripheral blood. Receptors were obtained from a woman aged 45-65 years with COVID-19, enrolled during active disease.

The rearrangement uses TRBV20-1 and TRBJ2-7; a possible D gene is TRBD2 (5 bases). CDR3 length: 15 amino acids. V lost 3 bases to trimming and J lost 0 bases, with 15 bases between them. Germline-derived CDR1 and CDR2 are DFQATT and SNEGSKA (reference sequence). The CDR3 sequence: CSASGRGWNSYEQYF. The CDR3 bases are TGCAGTGCTAGTGGCCGGGGTTGGAACTCCTACGAGCAGTACTTC.

CDR3 sequence: CASSQGTAFEKLFF. The CDR3 DNA reads as TGTGCCAGCAGTCAGGGGACAGCTTTTGAAAAACTGTTTTTT. The rearrangement links TRBV28 to TRBJ1-4; 7 bases align to TRBD1. Germline loops: CDR1 MDHEN, CDR2 SYDVKM. Trimming took 5 bases from V and 7 from J; bases not matched to a gene: 7. The CDR3 extends over 14 amino acids.

The rearrangement uses TRBV6-5 and TRBJ2-1; 9 bases match TRBD2. From germline, CDR1 is MNHEY and CDR2 SVGAGI. CDR3 length: 15 amino acids. Trimming removed 0 bases from V and 9 bases from J; junction bases left unmatched: 6. CDR3 loop: CASSYSGGSGSEQFF. The CDR3, as DNA: TGTGCCAGCAGTTACTCGGGGGGTAGCGGGAGTGAGCAGTTCTTC.

V is TRBV5-8 and J is TRBJ1-1; tentatively, D is TRBD1 (6 bases). This CDR3 has 12 amino acids. V lost 1 base and J lost 11, with 12 bases in between. The V gene's germline CDR1 is SGHTS and CDR2 YDEGEE. CDR3 DNA: TGTGCCAGCAGCTTGAAGGGGACAAAGGCTTTCTTT. Protein product: CASSLKGTKAFF.

The chain combines TRBV27 with TRBJ2-1; D possibly corresponds to TRBD2 (6 bases). Looked up from germline, CDR1 is MNHEY and CDR2 is SMNVEV (reference sequence). V lost 6 bases and J lost 3, with 18 bases in between. The CDR3 spans 16 residues. The CDR3 DNA is TGTGCCAGCAGCCCGCGCGGGGCTAGCGTCTACAATGAGCAGTTCTTC. This encodes CASSPRGASVYNEQFF.